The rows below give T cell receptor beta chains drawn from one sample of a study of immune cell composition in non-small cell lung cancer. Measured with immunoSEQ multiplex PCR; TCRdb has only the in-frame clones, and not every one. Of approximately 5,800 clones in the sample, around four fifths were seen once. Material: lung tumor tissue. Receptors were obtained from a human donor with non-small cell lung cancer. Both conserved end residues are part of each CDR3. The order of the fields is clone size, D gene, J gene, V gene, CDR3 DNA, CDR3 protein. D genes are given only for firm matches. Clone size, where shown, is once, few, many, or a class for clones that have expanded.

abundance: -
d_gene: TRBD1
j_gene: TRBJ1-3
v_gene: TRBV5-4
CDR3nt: TGTGCCAGCAGCCCGGGGACAGGGGCTGGAAACACCATATATTTT
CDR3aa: CASSPGTGAGNTIYF

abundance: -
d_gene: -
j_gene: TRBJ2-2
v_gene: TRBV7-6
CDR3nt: TGTGCCAGCAGCCCCCCGGCGAACACCGGGGAGCTGTTTTTT
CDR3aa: CASSPPANTGELFF

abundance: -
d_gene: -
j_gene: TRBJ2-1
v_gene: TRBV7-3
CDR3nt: TGTGCCAGCAGCTTAGCTACCTACAATGAGCAGTTCTTC
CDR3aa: CASSLATYNEQFF

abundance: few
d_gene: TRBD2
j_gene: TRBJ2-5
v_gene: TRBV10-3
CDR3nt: TGTGCCAGCCAGCGGACTAGCGATGTGGAGACCCAGTACTTC
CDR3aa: CASQRTSDVETQYF

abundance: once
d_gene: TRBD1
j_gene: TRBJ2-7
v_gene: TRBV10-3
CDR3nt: TGTGCCATCAGGGAGGGCACAGGGGGTGCATACGAGCAGTACTTC
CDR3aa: CAIREGTGGAYEQYF

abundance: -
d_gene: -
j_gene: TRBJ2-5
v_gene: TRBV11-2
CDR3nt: TGTGCCAGCAGCTTAGTTTCCGACGGCAGCGGGGAGACCCAGTACTTC
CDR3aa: CASSLVSDGSGETQYF

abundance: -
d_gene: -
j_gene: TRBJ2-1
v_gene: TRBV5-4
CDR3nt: TGTGCCAGCAGCTCCCGGAGAAATGAGCAGTTCTTC
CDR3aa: CASSSRRNEQFF

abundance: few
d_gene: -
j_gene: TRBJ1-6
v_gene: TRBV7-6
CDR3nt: TGTGCCAGCAGCTTAGTACAGGGCGATTCACCCCTCCACTTT
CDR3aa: CASSLVQGDSPLHF

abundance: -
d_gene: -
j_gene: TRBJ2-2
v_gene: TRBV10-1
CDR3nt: TGCGCCAGCAGTGACAGGGACACCGGGGAGCTGTTTTTT
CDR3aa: CASSDRDTGELFF

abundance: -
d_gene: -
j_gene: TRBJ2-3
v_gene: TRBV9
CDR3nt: TGTGCCAGCAGCCCGAGGCCCACAGATACGCAGTATTTT
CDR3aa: CASSPRPTDTQYF

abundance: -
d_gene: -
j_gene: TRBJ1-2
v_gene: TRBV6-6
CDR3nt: TGTGCCATCCTGGGGGGGCTACCTTATGGCTACACCTTC
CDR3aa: CAILGGLPYGYTF

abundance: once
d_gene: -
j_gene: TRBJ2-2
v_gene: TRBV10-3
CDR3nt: TGTGCCAGCGGGACCGTCACCGGGGAGCTGTTTTTT
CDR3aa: CASGTVTGELFF

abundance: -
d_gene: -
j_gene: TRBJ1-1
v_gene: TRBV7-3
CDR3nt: TGTGCCAGCAGCTCTAGCGGGAGAACTGAAGCTTTCTTT
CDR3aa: CASSSSGRTEAFF

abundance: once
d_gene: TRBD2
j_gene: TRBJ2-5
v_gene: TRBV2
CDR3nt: TGTGCCAGCAGTGAGAAGCGGGGGGGCCGAGAGACCCAGTACTTC
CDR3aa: CASSEKRGGRETQYF

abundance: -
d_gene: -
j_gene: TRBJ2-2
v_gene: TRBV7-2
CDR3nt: TGTGCCAGCAGCAGGGACTCCTACACCGGGGAGCTGTTTTTT
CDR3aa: CASSRDSYTGELFF

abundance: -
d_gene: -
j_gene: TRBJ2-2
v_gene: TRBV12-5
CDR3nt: TGTGCTAGTGGTCGCCGACAGCTCCCGGCCTCGAACACCGGGGAGCTGTTTTTT
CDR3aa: CASGRRQLPASNTGELFF

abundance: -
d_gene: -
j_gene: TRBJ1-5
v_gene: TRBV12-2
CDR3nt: TGTGCAAGTCGTCACTACCCTCAGGGTAGTAATCAGCCCCAGCATTTT
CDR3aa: CASRHYPQGSNQPQHF

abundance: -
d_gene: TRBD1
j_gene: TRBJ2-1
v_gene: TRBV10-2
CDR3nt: TGCGCCAGCAGTGAGTCGGGTACAGGGGGGAGGAATGAGCAGTTCTTC
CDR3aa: CASSESGTGGRNEQFF

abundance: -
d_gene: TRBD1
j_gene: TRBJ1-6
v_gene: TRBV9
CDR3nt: TGTGCCAGCAGCGCCGTGGGACAGATTAATTCACCCCTCCACTTT
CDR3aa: CASSAVGQINSPLHF

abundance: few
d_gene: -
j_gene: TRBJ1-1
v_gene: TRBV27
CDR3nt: TGTGCCAGCAGTTTACGACAGCAATTCCTCCATTTCTTT
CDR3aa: CASSLRQQFLHFF

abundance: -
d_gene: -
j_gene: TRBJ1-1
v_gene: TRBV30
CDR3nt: TGTGCCTGGAGTACCGTAGCTGAAGCTTTCTTT
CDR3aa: CAWSTVAEAFF

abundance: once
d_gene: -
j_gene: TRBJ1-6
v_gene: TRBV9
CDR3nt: TGTGCCAGCAGCGTTTTGGAGGGATCGGGCTCACCCCTCCACTTT
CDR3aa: CASSVLEGSGSPLHF

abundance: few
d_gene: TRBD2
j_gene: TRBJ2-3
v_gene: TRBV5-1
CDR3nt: TGCGCCAGCAGCTGGGGGGGTACGACAGATACGCAGTATTTT
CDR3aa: CASSWGGTTDTQYF

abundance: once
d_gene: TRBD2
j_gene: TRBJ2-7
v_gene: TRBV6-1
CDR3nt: TGTGCCAGCACCTTAGCGGGGGGCTCCTACGAGCAGTACTTC
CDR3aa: CASTLAGGSYEQYF

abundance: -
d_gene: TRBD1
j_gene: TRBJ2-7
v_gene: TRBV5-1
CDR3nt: TGCGCCAGCACCCCGGGACAGGGACCCCTCTACGAGCAGTACTTC
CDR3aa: CASTPGQGPLYEQYF

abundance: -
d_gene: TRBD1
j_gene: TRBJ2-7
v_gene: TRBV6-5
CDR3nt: TGTGCCAGCAGTCCCGGACAGGGGAGTAAGTACGAGCAGTACTTC
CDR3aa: CASSPGQGSKYEQYF

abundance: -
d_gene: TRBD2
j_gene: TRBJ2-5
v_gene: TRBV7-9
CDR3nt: TGTGCCAGCAGCTTAGGTAGCGGGTTGACGGAGACCCAGTACTTC
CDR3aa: CASSLGSGLTETQYF

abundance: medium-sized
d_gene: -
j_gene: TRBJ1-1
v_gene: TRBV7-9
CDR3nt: TGTGCCAGCAGCAGCCAGGGGAGGAACACTGAAGCTTTCTTT
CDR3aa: CASSSQGRNTEAFF

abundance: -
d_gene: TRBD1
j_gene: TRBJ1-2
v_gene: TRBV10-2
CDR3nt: TGCGCCAGCGGGACAGGCCCATCCTATGGCTACACCTTC
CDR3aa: CASGTGPSYGYTF

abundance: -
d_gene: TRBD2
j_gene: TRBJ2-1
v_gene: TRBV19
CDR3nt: TGTGCCAGTAGTACCGGGACTAGATTTAATGAGCAGTTCTTC
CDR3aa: CASSTGTRFNEQFF

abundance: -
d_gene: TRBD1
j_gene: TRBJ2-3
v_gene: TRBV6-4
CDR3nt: TGTGCCAGCAGTGCAACAGGGGAGACAGATACGCAGTATTTT
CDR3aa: CASSATGETDTQYF

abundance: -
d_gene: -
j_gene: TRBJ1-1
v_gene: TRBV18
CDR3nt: TGTGCCAGCTCACTCGAACGGACCGGAGGAACTGAAGCTTTCTTT
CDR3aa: CASSLERTGGTEAFF